This T cell receptor (beta chain) appears in the sequencing data of a study of cytomegalovirus exposure and HLA in healthy donors. Researchers ran the PCR with 60 Vbeta and 13 Jbeta primers. Profiling relied on immunoSEQ multiplex PCR, and the TCRdb table lists in-frame clones only, not all of them. The sample contains some 110,000 clones, over 60% of which appear only once. The CDR3 is made up of 16 amino acids. Trimming stripped 5 bases from V and 4 bases from J, with 18 bases between. Looked up from germline, CDR1 is SGHTA and CDR2 is FQGNSA. V usage is TRBV7-2 and J usage is TRBJ2-1; possibly TRBD2 for D (6 bases). The source material was PBMCs. The sequence derives from a woman aged 40 to 49 in good health and CMV-seropositive. CDR3 nucleotides: TGTGCCAGCAGCCTTAGTGGAGGGCGGACTTACAATGAGCAGTTCTTC. Protein sequence: CASSLSGGRTYNEQFF.